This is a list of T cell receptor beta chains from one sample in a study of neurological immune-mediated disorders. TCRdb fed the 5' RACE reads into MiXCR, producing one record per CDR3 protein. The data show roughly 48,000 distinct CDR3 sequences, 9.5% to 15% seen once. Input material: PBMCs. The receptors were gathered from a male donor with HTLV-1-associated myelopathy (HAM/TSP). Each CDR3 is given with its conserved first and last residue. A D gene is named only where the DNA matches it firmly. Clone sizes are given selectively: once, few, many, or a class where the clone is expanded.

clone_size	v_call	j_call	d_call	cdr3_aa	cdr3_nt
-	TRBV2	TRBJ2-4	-	CASRGRLLLAKNIQYF	TGTGCCAGCAGGGGCCGACTACTACTAGCCAAAAACATTCAGTACTTC
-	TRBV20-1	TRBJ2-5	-	CSARQTETQYF	TGCAGTGCACGACAGACGGAGACCCAGTACTTC
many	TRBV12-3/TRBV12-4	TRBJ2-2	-	CASSLQGANTGELFF	TGTGCCAGCAGTTTACAGGGCGCGAACACCGGGGAGCTGTTTTTT
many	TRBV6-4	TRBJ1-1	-	CASSDSPGALEAFF	TGTGCCAGCAGTGACTCCCCGGGAGCCCTTGAAGCTTTCTTT
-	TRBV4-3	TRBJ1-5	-	CAISPKADQPQHF	TGCGCTATCAGCCCTAAGGCAGATCAGCCCCAGCATTTT
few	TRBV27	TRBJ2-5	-	CASSKTMGHPVETQYF	TGTGCCAGCAGCAAAACCATGGGACACCCGGTGGAGACCCAGTACTTC
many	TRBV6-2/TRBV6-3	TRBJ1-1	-	CASTPDWVGAEAFF	TGTGCCAGCACCCCCGATTGGGTCGGGGCTGAAGCTTTCTTT
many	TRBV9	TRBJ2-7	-	CASSRSLEYEQYF	TGTGCCAGCAGCCGTAGCTTAGAGTACGAGCAGTACTTC
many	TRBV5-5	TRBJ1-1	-	CASSFRQLIMSEAFF	TGTGCCAGCAGCTTCCGACAGCTGATTATGTCTGAAGCTTTCTTT
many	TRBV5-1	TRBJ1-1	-	CASSLTGQSNTEAFF	TGCGCCAGCAGCTTGACCGGACAGAGTAACACTGAAGCTTTCTTT
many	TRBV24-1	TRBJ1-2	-	CATSDFNGYGYTF	TGTGCCACCAGTGATTTTAACGGCTATGGCTACACCTTC
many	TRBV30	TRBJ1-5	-	CAWSVDSDQPQHF	TGTGCCTGGAGTGTAGACAGTGATCAGCCCCAGCATTTT
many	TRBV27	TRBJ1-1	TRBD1	CASRGQGFAEAFF	TGTGCCAGCAGGGGACAGGGCTTTGCTGAAGCTTTCTTT
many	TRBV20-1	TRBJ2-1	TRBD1	CSARGLRGQYYNEQFF	TGCAGTGCTAGAGGCCTAAGGGGGCAATACTACAATGAGCAGTTCTTC